This TCR beta chain was sequenced in a study of T-cell memory formation after mild COVID-19. Study context: TCR clustering was largely donor specific.

The CDR3 length is 15 residues. Trimming took 4 bases from V and 3 from J; bases not matched to a gene: 7. The germline V gene has CDR1 MGHRA and CDR2 YSYEKL. TCRdb redid the calling of the 5' RACE reads with MiXCR, one entry per CDR3 protein. The table has a few hundred thousand distinct CDR3 sequences, around 15% seen once. This clonotype was picked up a small number of times. Its antigen remains unknown. Overall study results and limits: Later expanders leaned CD4+, whereas day 15 to 85 contracting clones were balanced CD4/CD8. Mostly located in CM and EM were contracting CD4+ clones, with contracting CD8+ clones located in EMRA.

The sequencing input was PBMCs or a T cell subset sorted from them (not recorded which). The chain has TRBV4-1 and TRBJ2-7; 9 bases match TRBD2. This receptor was identified in a man younger than 35 who had mild COVID-19 (a few samples of this study predate the infection). Cell type and time point are not known. CDR3: CASSPTRTSVYEQYV. The CDR3 DNA reads as TGCGCCAGCAGCCCGACGCGGACTAGCGTCTACGAGCAGTACGTC.